Listed below are T cell receptor beta chains from one sample, sequenced in a study of radiotherapy plus CTLA-4 blockade in lung cancer. Sequenced by immunoSEQ multiplex PCR; TCRdb stores in-frame clones only, minus some. The sample lists over 30,000 clones, 60% to 80% seen once, with 4% to 5.5% in the top ten. Sequenced material: peripheral blood, taken from a patient treated with radiotherapy plus ipilimumab. Receptor source: a human donor with non-small cell lung cancer whose response to radiotherapy plus ipilimumab could not be evaluated. The CDR3 runs from the conserved cysteine through the conserved F or W. The D gene is left open where the match is weak. Size is omitted from some rows. Given values are once, few, many or a class for expanded clones.

CDR3: CAISESGGQGARSEKLFF
DNA: TGTGCCATCAGTGAGTCGGGAGGACAGGGGGCGCGGAGTGAAAAACTGTTTTTT
J: TRBJ1-4
D: TRBD1
size: -
V: TRBV10-3

CDR3: CASSFGFQDTQYF
DNA: TGTGCCAGCAGCTTCGGTTTTCAAGATACGCAGTATTTT
J: TRBJ2-3
D: -
size: once
V: TRBV7-3

CDR3: CASSRPGTSGGQSYNEQFF
DNA: TGTGCCAGCAGCCGCCCCGGGACTAGCGGGGGACAGTCCTACAATGAGCAGTTCTTC
J: TRBJ2-1
D: TRBD2
size: -
V: TRBV7-2

CDR3: CASSSGSDTQYF
DNA: TGTGCCAGCAGTTCAGGCTCAGATACGCAGTATTTT
J: TRBJ2-3
D: -
size: -
V: TRBV6-5

CDR3: CASLTGRTDTQYF
DNA: TGTGCCAGCCTGACAGGACGCACAGATACGCAGTATTTT
J: TRBJ2-3
D: -
size: -
V: TRBV5-8

CDR3: CASRATSFLRLEQYF
DNA: TGTGCCAGCAGGGCGACTAGCTTTCTTCGGCTCGAGCAGTACTTC
J: TRBJ2-7
D: TRBD2
size: -
V: TRBV6-5

CDR3: CASSFHTEAFF
DNA: TGTGCCAGCAGCTTCCATACTGAAGCTTTCTTT
J: TRBJ1-1
D: -
size: -
V: TRBV11-1

CDR3: CASRQQGLTYEQYF
DNA: TGTGCCAGCAGACAACAGGGTTTGACCTACGAGCAGTACTTC
J: TRBJ2-7
D: -
size: -
V: TRBV6-1

CDR3: CASSADGGGYEQYF
DNA: TGTGCCAGCAGTGCGGACGGGGGTGGCTACGAGCAGTACTTC
J: TRBJ2-7
D: -
size: -
V: TRBV9

CDR3: CASRGTGLHYGYTF
DNA: TGTGCCAGCAGGGGGACAGGGCTACACTATGGCTACACCTTC
J: TRBJ1-2
D: TRBD1
size: -
V: TRBV6-1

CDR3: CASSLILAGLQSQEFF
DNA: TGTGCCAGCAGCTTAATCCTAGCGGGCCTGCAGAGTCAGGAGTTCTTC
J: TRBJ2-1
D: TRBD2
size: -
V: TRBV7-9

CDR3: CASSEVFISEQYF
DNA: TGTGCCAGCAGTGAAGTTTTTATCTCCGAGCAGTACTTC
J: TRBJ2-7
D: -
size: -
V: TRBV6-1

CDR3: CASRGETGPQETQYF
DNA: TGCGCCAGCAGGGGTGAGACAGGGCCACAAGAGACCCAGTACTTC
J: TRBJ2-5
D: TRBD1
size: -
V: TRBV5-1

CDR3: CASSQALTGLYGYTF
DNA: TGCGCCAGCAGCCAAGCCTTAACAGGTCTCTATGGCTACACCTTC
J: TRBJ1-2
D: -
size: -
V: TRBV4-3

CDR3: CASSFTGSYEQYF
DNA: TGTGCCAGCAGCTTTACTGGCTCCTACGAGCAGTACTTC
J: TRBJ2-7
D: -
size: once
V: TRBV7-2

CDR3: CASSIDRGRYFEAFF
DNA: TGTGCCAGCAGTATCGACAGGGGGAGATATTTTGAAGCTTTCTTT
J: TRBJ1-1
D: TRBD1
size: -
V: TRBV2

CDR3: CASSEAWAVKNIQYF
DNA: TGTGCCAGCAGTGAAGCGTGGGCTGTCAAAAACATTCAGTACTTC
J: TRBJ2-4
D: -
size: -
V: TRBV6-1

CDR3: CASSGTNTGELFF
DNA: TGTGCCAGTAGTGGCACGAACACCGGGGAGCTGTTTTTT
J: TRBJ2-2
D: -
size: -
V: TRBV19

CDR3: CASSRQQDYEQYF
DNA: TGTGCCAGCTCACGGCAGCAGGATTACGAGCAGTACTTC
J: TRBJ2-7
D: -
size: -
V: TRBV18

CDR3: CASSQDNSYEQYF
DNA: TGTGCCAGCAGCCAGGACAACTCCTACGAGCAGTACTTC
J: TRBJ2-7
D: -
size: -
V: TRBV7-9

CDR3: CASRGTARILHF
DNA: TGTGCCAGTAGAGGGACAGCGAGAATCCTCCACTTT
J: TRBJ1-6
D: TRBD1
size: -
V: TRBV19

CDR3: CASSVTTGGYGYTF
DNA: TGTGCCAGCAGCGTAACAACAGGGGGCTATGGCTACACCTTC
J: TRBJ1-2
D: TRBD1
size: few
V: TRBV9

CDR3: CASSPGQGTDTQYF
DNA: TGTGCCAGCAGCCCGGGACAGGGTACAGATACGCAGTATTTT
J: TRBJ2-3
D: TRBD1
size: few
V: TRBV6-5

CDR3: CASSFGRDWYEQYF
DNA: TGTGCCAGCAGCTTTGGGCGGGATTGGTACGAGCAGTACTTC
J: TRBJ2-7
D: -
size: -
V: TRBV7-3

CDR3: CASSLVGSSDTQYF
DNA: TGCGCCAGCAGCTTGGTCGGGAGCTCAGATACGCAGTATTTT
J: TRBJ2-3
D: -
size: few
V: TRBV5-1

CDR3: CASSETGAGLAGEEQYF
DNA: TGCGCCAGCAGCGAAACTGGAGCGGGACTAGCGGGAGAAGAGCAGTACTTC
J: TRBJ2-7
D: TRBD2
size: -
V: TRBV4-1

CDR3: CASSGLAGAVEQYF
DNA: TGTGCCAGCAGCGGACTAGCGGGAGCCGTCGAGCAGTACTTC
J: TRBJ2-7
D: TRBD2
size: -
V: TRBV6-1

CDR3: CASSVRSGRDTQYF
DNA: TGTGCCAGCAGCGTCCGGAGCGGGCGAGATACGCAGTATTTT
J: TRBJ2-3
D: -
size: -
V: TRBV7-2

CDR3: CASSQVVGGTYEQYF
DNA: TGTGCCAGCAGCCAAGTCGTGGGGGGGACCTACGAGCAGTACTTC
J: TRBJ2-7
D: TRBD2
size: -
V: TRBV4-2